This T cell receptor beta chain came from a study of blood T cell repertoires in COVID-19. Overall study: T cells, B-cell-depleted T cells, or PBMCs provided the cDNA or gDNA that served as material.

The J segment lost 7 bases and the V segment lost 5 bases, leaving 10 bases of the junction unmatched. The CDR3 is made up of 15 amino acids. The germline CDR1 and CDR2 sequences are SGHTA and FQGNSA. Original handling: Cell counts per sample came from amplifying reference gene primers. TCRdb's table, derived via immunoSEQ multiplex PCR, lists solely in-frame clones and lacks some. Clone size and V and J calls were adopted from that table, with D and trimming inferred from the DNA. The sample consists of more than 100,000 clones, roughly 89% of them appearing once. Sample: peripheral blood. The chain joins TRBV7-2 to TRBJ1-2; TRBD1 matches 10 bases. The receptor was isolated from a man aged 35-49 years with acute or convalescent COVID-19. CDR3 coding DNA: TGTGCCAGCAGCCTAGGGACAGGGGCCCGCGGTGGCTACACCTTC. As protein: CASSLGTGARGGYTF.